The 3 T cell receptor beta chains reported below all come from one sample, sequenced in a study of blood T cell repertoires in COVID-19. Sequencing used immunoSEQ multiplex PCR; TCRdb keeps in-frame clones, though not all of them. Here the sample spans about 200,000 clones, about nine tenths being singletons. The specimen sequenced was peripheral blood. These receptors were collected from a man aged 40-50 years with acute or convalescent COVID-19.

The chain uses TRBV11-2 and TRBJ2-3; 8 nucleotides match TRBD2. The CDR3 covers 17 residues. CDR1 is SGHAT, CDR2 FQNNGV, per germline. The junction had 13 bases not matched to a gene; V was cut back by 0 bases and J by 8 bases. The CDR3 spells CASSLDPHRTSSSTQYF. As DNA, the CDR3 is TGTGCCAGCAGCTTAGATCCCCACCGGACTAGCTCTAGTACGCAGTATTTT.

V usage is TRBV24-1 and J usage is TRBJ2-1; no reliable D call. Germline CDR1 KGHDR, CDR2 SFDVKD. V shed 9 bases and J shed 4 bases, with 21 bases lying between them. The CDR3 runs to 16 residues. The CDR3 DNA sequence: TGTGCCACCTTACTAAGAATGAACCTCTTTTACAATGAGCAGTTCTTC. Its translation is CATLLRMNLFYNEQFF.

The chain employs TRBV9 and TRBJ2-5; perhaps TRBD2 as D (6 bases). The ends were cut back, 7 bases at V and 1 base at J, with 11 bases in the middle. The V gene's germline CDR1 is SGDLS and CDR2 YYNGEE. This CDR3 has 13 amino acids. The CDR3, as DNA: TGTGCCAGCGCCCCAGCGGGCCAAGAGACCCAGTACTTC. This sequence encodes CASAPAGQETQYF.